Below, 20 T cell receptor beta chains from the same sample are listed, as sequenced in a study of PD-1 blockade in classical Hodgkin lymphoma (dated by TCRdb to about 2020). Library creation used the immunoSEQ multiplex PCR assay. Held by TCRdb, this immuneACCESS table contains in-frame sequences only and omits some clones. Under half of the omission traces to an unresolved V gene where checked; the cause of the rest is unknown. Here the sample has roughly 96,000 clones; 85% to 90% occur a single time. The ten biggest clones cover roughly 10% of the sample. The sample's time point label is to be understood as: cycle 2 day 1 (C2D1) of nivolumab. All trial patients had relapsed after autologous stem cell transplantation, with cohorts A, B and C differing in prior brentuximab vedotin exposure. Sequencing was performed on peripheral blood mononuclear cells (PBMCs), taken before the second cycle of nivolumab. Receptors originate from a human donor with classical Hodgkin lymphoma.

This chain uses TRBV5-5 with TRBJ2-7; D unclear. The CDR3 is 12 amino acids. V was shortened by 1 base and J by 3 bases, with 5 bases between the two germline ends. The germline V gene encodes CDR1 SGHKS and CDR2 YYEKEE (reference sequence). CDR3 protein: CASSLFGYEQYF. The CDR3 DNA follows: TGTGCCAGCAGCTTGTTCGGCTACGAGCAGTACTTC.

The chain links TRBV7-9 to TRBJ2-5; D unresolved. Trimming shortened V by 5 bases and J by 1 base, and 8 bases separated the two germline ends. This CDR3 region has 13 residues. Germline V gene sequence: CDR1 SEHNR, CDR2 FQNEAQ (reference sequence). CDR3 in amino acids: CASSTRLQETQYF. The CDR3 DNA sequence: TGTGCCAGCAGCACCCGACTCCAAGAGACCCAGTACTTC.

This clone was seen a few times. V usage is TRBV6-5 and J usage is TRBJ1-1; TRBD1 aligns across 8 bases. V was pared by 6 bases and J by 2 bases, with 2 bases of the junction left unmatched. This CDR3 is built from 13 residues. Germline V gives CDR1 MNHEY, CDR2 SVGAGI. The CDR3 DNA reads TGTGCCAGCAGGCAGGGGGCCAACACTGAAGCTTTCTTT. It codes for CASRQGANTEAFF.

This clone was recorded once. The chain recombines TRBV11-2 with TRBJ2-5; D is perhaps TRBD2 (6 bases). V was pared by 2 bases and J by 4 bases, with 11 bases between. The CDR3 totals 14 residues. Looked up from germline, CDR1 is SGHAT and CDR2 is FQNNGV. DNA for the CDR3: TGTGCCAGCAGCTTACTTGATAGCGGAGAGACCCAGTACTTC. This codes for CASSLLDSGETQYF. Variable domain in full (rest from reference TRBV11-2 and TRBJ2-5): EAGVAQSPRYKIIEKRQSVAFWCNPISGHATLYWYQQILGQGPKLLIQFQNNGVVDDSQLPKDRFSAERLKGVDSTLKIQPAKLEDSAVYLCASSLLDSGETQYFGPGTRLLVL.

The rearrangement links TRBV6-6 to TRBJ2-7, with D maybe TRBD2 (5 bases). The germline CDR1 and CDR2 sequences are MNHNY and SVGAGI (reference sequence). This CDR3 comprises 13 residues. Trimming took off 5 bases at V and 3 bases at J, with 11 bases between the two ends. CDR3 loop: CASSDYGVYEQYF. CDR3 in DNA: TGTGCCAGCAGTGACTATGGGGTCTACGAGCAGTACTTC.

The chain has TRBV6-5 and TRBJ2-5, with TRBD1 identical over 10 bases. The CDR3 is 13 amino acids. The V gene end was trimmed by 8 bases and the J gene end by 5 bases; junction bases not matched to a gene: 5. The germline gives CDR1 MNHEY, CDR2 SVGAGI. The DNA for the CDR3 is TGTGCCAGCGGAGGGACAGGGGTGGAGACCCAGTACTTC. Translated, it gives CASGGTGVETQYF.

The chain carries TRBV28 and TRBJ2-7; D is uncertain. V was clipped by 6 bases and J by 1 base, with 7 bases between them. CDR3 length: 12 residues. CDR1 and CDR2 (germline): MDHEN, SYDVKM. The CDR3 protein is CASSAGSYEQYF. The CDR3 DNA follows: TGTGCCAGCAGCGCTGGGTCCTACGAGCAGTACTTC.

Only one count was recorded for this clone. The gene calls are TRBV7-9 and TRBJ2-3, with D maybe TRBD2 (7 bases). This CDR3 contains 16 residues. V was shortened by 7 bases and J by 2 bases, with 19 bases between the two germline ends. Germline assignment: CDR1 SEHNR and CDR2 FQNEAQ (reference sequence). CDR3 nucleotides: TGTGCCAGCACCCCCTGGGGGGGCAGGGACACAGATACGCAGTATTTT. It translates to CASTPWGGRDTDTQYF.

The rearrangement joins TRBV9 to TRBJ2-1; a possible D gene is TRBD2 (6 bases). CDR1 and CDR2 (germline): SGDLS, YYNGEE. CDR3 length: 14 amino acids. Trimming left V 2 bases short and J 4 bases short, with 10 bases between. The CDR3 coding sequence is TGTGCCAGCAGCGTGGGAGGCCCATACAATGAGCAGTTCTTC. Its translation: CASSVGGPYNEQFF.

This clone appeared a few times. One end of the junction is discordant with germline, which a read error may explain. This sequence joins TRBV6-6 and TRBJ2-2; a possible D gene is TRBD2 (5 bases). The germline CDR1 and CDR2 sequences are MNHNY and SVGAGI (reference sequence). This CDR3 spans 16 amino acids. The CDR3 sequence is CASSNSDWSNTGELFF. In DNA form, the CDR3 reads TGTGCCAGCAGTAACTCGGACTGGTCGAACACCGGGGAGCTGTTTTTT.

As to this clone: Sequence at one end of the junction differs from germline and may be a read error. This chain links TRBV6-5 with TRBJ2-7; 8 nucleotides align to TRBD1. The CDR3 covers 12 residues. The V gene's germline CDR1 is MNHEY and CDR2 SVGAGI. The CDR3, as DNA: TGTGCCAGCAGTTATGGACAGGGTGGCACCCACTTC. Translated, it gives CASSYGQGGTHF.

The chain has TRBV7-8 and TRBJ2-7, with TRBD2 matching 12 bases. The CDR3 spans 15 residues. The V gene end was trimmed by 3 bases and the J gene end by 0 bases; junction bases not matched to a gene: 0. Germline V gene sequence: CDR1 SGHVS, CDR2 FQNEAQ. The DNA for the CDR3 is TGTGCCAGCAGCTTGACTAGCGGGAGCTCCTACGAGCAGTACTTC. Its protein is CASSLTSGSSYEQYF.

The chain employs TRBV18 and TRBJ2-1, with 9 positions matching TRBD2. V was clipped by 2 bases and J by 10 bases; unmatched bases: 0. The V gene's germline CDR1 is KGHSH and CDR2 LQKENI. CDR3 size: 12 residues. In DNA, the CDR3 is TGTGCCAGCTCACCAGGGACTAGCGAGCAGTTCTTC. The encoded protein is CASSPGTSEQFF.

The chain has TRBV5-8 and TRBJ1-5; D may be TRBD1 (5 bases). The CDR3 totals 14 residues. Trimming shortened V by 4 bases and J by 3 bases, and 11 bases separated the two germline ends. Germline-derived CDR1 and CDR2 are SGHTS and YDEGEE. The CDR3 is CASSRREANQPQHF. The CDR3 nucleotides read TGTGCCAGCAGCCGCAGGGAGGCCAATCAGCCCCAGCATTTT.

The chain links TRBV4-1 to TRBJ2-1; 14 positions agree with TRBD2. The CDR3 sequence is 16 residues long. V was clipped by 5 bases and J by 8 bases; unmatched bases: 8. Looked up from germline, CDR1 is MGHRA and CDR2 is YSYEKL. Here the CDR3 DNA reads TGCGCCAGCAGCGCCGACCCGGGACTAGCGGGAGATGAGCAGTTCTTC. Translating gives CASSADPGLAGDEQFF.

The genes are TRBV5-4 and TRBJ2-7; no firm D call. V lost 4 bases and J 6 bases, leaving 8 bases between the germline ends. Germline lookup yields CDR1 SGHNT and CDR2 YYREEE (reference sequence). CDR3 size: 11 residues. This chain's CDR3 is CASSLKGEQYF. The CDR3 bases are TGTGCCAGCAGCCTAAAAGGCGAGCAGTACTTC.

The chain uses TRBV11-2 and TRBJ1-4, with D tentatively TRBD1 (6 bases). The V gene lost 0 bases and the J gene lost 5 bases, with 13 bases spanning the gap. This CDR3 has 16 residues. The germline CDR1 and CDR2 sequences are SGHAT and FQNNGV. The CDR3 reads CASSLDATGRNEKLFF. In nucleotides, the CDR3 is TGTGCCAGCAGCTTAGATGCGACAGGACGAAATGAAAAACTGTTTTTT.

The CDR3 region is CASMETYNSPLHF. CDR3 in DNA: TGTGCCAGCATGGAGACCTATAATTCACCCCTCCACTTT. The chain joins TRBV6-1 to TRBJ1-6; D is undetermined. CDR1 is MNHNS and CDR2 is SASEGT in the germline V gene. This CDR3 comprises 13 residues. Trimming shortened V by 7 bases and J by 2 bases, and 6 bases separated the two germline ends.

This sequence joins TRBV19 and TRBJ2-1, with a tentative D call TRBD2 (5 bases). V gave up 2 bases and J gave up 0 bases, with 8 bases separating them. This CDR3 is 15 amino acids long. The germline V gene has CDR1 LNHDA and CDR2 SQIVND (reference sequence). CDR3 region: CASSILGSSYNEQFF. The CDR3 DNA reads as TGTGCCAGTAGTATATTGGGGAGCTCCTACAATGAGCAGTTCTTC. Using reference TRBV19 and TRBJ2-1 for the parts outside the CDR3, the full variable domain is DGGITQSPKYLFRKEGQNVTLSCEQNLNHDAMYWYRQDPGQGLRLIYYSQIVNDFQKGDIAEGYSVSREKKESFPLTVTSAQKNPTAFYLCASSILGSSYNEQFFGPGTRLTVL.

This chain links TRBV28 with TRBJ2-2; D possibly corresponds to TRBD1 (6 bases). V gave up 4 bases and J gave up 0 bases, with 9 bases separating them. Germline V gives CDR1 MDHEN, CDR2 SYDVKM. This CDR3 region has 15 residues. The CDR3 reads CASSWGRTNTGELFF. The DNA for the CDR3 is TGTGCCAGCAGTTGGGGGCGGACGAACACCGGGGAGCTGTTTTTT.